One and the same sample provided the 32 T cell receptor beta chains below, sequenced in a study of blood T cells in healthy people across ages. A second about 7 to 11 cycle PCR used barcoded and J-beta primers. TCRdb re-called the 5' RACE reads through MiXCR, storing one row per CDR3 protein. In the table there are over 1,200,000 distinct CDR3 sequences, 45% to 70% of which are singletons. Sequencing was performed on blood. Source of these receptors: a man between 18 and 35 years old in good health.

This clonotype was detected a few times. CDR3 sequence reads: CSVDSATRGYNEQFF. The CDR3 nucleotides are TGCAGCGTTGACTCGGCCACCCGGGGATACAATGAGCAGTTCTTC. The chain couples TRBV29-1 to TRBJ2-1; D is possibly TRBD2 (5 bases). The CDR3 runs 15 residues. Trimming removed 3 bases from V and 4 bases from J, with 16 bases in between. Germline CDR1 SQVTM, CDR2 ANQGSEA.

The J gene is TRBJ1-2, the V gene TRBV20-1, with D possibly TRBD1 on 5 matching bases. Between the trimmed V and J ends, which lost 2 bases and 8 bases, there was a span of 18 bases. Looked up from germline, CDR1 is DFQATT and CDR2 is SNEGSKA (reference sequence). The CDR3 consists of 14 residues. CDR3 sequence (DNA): TGCAGTGCTAGATTGTCCGGGACCCCTAAAGGCTACACCTTC. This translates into CSARLSGTPKGYTF.

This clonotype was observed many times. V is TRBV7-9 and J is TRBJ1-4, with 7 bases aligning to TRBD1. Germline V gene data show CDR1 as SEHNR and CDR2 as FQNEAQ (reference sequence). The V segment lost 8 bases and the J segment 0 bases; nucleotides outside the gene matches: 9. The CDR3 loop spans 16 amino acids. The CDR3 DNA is TGTGCCAGCGGGAGGGACAGCGCCTCAACTAATGAAAAACTGTTTTTT. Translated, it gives CASGRDSASTNEKLFF.

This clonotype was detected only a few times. The CDR3 sequence is CASSRTGRTAAYTF. CDR3 sequence (DNA): TGTGCCAGCAGTCGGACAGGGAGAACCGCTGCCTACACCTTC. The rearrangement uses TRBV12-3 or TRBV12-4 and TRBJ1-2, with 8 nucleotides matching TRBD1. V lost 5 bases and J lost 10; bases outside the gene matches: 12. The CDR3 is 14 residues long.

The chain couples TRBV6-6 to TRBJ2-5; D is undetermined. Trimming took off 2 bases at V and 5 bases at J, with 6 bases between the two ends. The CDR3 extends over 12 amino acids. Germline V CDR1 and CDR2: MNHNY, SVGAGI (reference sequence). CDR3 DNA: TGTGCCAGCAGTTACCCATCCGAGACCCAGTACTTC. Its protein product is CASSYPSETQYF.

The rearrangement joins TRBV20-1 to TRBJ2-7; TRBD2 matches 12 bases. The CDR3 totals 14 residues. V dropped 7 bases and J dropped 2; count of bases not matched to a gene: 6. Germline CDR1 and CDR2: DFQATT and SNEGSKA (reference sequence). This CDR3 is CSVPGLAGTYEQYF. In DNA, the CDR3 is TGCAGTGTTCCCGGACTAGCGGGGACCTACGAGCAGTACTTC.

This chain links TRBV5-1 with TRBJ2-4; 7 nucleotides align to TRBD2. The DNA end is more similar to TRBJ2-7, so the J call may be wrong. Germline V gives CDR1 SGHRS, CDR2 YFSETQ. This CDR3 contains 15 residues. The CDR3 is CASSLEAGRYYEQYF. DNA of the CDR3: TGCGCCAGCAGCTTGGAAGCGGGACGGTACTACGAGCAGTACTTC.

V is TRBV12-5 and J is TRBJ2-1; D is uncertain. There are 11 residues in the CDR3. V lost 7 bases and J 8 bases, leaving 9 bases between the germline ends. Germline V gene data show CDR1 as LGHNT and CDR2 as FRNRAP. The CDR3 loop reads CASALWDEQFF. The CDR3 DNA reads TGTGCTAGTGCCCTTTGGGATGAGCAGTTCTTC. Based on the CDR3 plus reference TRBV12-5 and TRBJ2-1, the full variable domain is DARVTQTPRHKVTEMGQEVTMRCQPILGHNTVFWYRQTMMQGLELLAYFRNRAPLDDSGMPKDRFSAEMPDATLATLKIQPSEPRDSAVYFCASALWDEQFFGPGTRLTVL.

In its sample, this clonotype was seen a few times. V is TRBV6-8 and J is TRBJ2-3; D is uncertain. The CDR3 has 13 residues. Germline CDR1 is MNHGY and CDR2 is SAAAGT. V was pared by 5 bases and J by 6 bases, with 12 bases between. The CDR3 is CASSTGPRDTQYF. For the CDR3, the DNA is TGTGCCAGCAGTACCGGCCCCAGGGATACGCAGTATTTT.

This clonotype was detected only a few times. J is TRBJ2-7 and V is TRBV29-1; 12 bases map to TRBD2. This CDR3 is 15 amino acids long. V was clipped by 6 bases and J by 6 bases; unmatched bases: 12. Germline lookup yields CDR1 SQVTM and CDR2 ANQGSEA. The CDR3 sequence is CSVQTGRLAGVEQYF. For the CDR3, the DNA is TGCAGCGTCCAAACAGGACGACTAGCGGGGGTCGAGCAGTACTTC.

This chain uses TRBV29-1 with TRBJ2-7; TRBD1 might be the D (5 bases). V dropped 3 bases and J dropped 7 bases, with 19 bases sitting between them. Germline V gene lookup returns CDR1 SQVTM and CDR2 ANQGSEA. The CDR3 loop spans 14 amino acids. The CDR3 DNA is TGCAGCGTTGATCCTCAGATTCAGGGCAATGAGCAGTACTTC. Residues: CSVDPQIQGNEQYF.

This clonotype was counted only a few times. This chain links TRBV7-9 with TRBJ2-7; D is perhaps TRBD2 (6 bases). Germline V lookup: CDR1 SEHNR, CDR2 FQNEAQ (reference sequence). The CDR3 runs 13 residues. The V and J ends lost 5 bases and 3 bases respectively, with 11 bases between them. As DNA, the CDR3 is TGTGCCAGCAGCGGAGGGGATTTCTACGAGCAGTACTTC. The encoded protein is CASSGGDFYEQYF. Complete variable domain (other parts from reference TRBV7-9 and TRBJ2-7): DTGVSQNPRHKITKRGQNVTFRCDPISEHNRLYWYRQTLGQGPEFLTYFQNEAQLEKSRLLSDRFSAERPKGSFSTLEIQRTEQGDSAMYLCASSGGDFYEQYFGPGTRLTVT.

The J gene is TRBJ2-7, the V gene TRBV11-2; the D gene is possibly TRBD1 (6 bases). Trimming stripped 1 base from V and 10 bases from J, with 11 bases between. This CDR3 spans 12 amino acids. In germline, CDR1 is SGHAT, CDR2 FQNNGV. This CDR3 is CASSLVGAVQYF. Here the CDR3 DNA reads TGTGCCAGCAGCTTAGTGGGGGCTGTTCAGTACTTC.

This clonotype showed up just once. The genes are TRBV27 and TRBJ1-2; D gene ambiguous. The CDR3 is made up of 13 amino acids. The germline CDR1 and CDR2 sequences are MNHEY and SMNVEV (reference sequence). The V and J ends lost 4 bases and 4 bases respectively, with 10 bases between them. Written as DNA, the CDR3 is TGTGCCAGCAGTTCATCCCCAGCCTATGGCTACACCTTC. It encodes CASSSSPAYGYTF.

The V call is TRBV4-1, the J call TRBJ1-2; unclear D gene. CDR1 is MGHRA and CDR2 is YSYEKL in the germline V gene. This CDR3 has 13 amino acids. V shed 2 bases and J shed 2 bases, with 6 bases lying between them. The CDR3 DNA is TGCGCCAGCAGCCAATGGGAGAACTATGGCTACACCTTC. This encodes CASSQWENYGYTF.

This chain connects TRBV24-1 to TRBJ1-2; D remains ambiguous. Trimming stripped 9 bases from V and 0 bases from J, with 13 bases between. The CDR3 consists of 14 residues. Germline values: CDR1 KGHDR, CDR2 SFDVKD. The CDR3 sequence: CATQATETNYGYTF. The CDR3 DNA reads TGTGCCACCCAGGCGACGGAAACTAACTATGGCTACACCTTC.

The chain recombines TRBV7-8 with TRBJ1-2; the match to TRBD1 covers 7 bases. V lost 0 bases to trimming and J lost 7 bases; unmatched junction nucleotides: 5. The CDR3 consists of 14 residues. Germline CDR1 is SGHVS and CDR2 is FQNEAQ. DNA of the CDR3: TGTGCCAGCAGCTTAGCGCCCCAGGGGGGTGGCTACACCTTC. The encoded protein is CASSLAPQGGGYTF.

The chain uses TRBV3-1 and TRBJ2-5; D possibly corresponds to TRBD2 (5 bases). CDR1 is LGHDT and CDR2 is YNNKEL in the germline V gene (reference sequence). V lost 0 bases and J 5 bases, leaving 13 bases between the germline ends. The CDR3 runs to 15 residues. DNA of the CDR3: TGTGCCAGCAGCCAAGATGCAGCGGAGAGGGAGACCCAGTACTTC. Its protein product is CASSQDAAERETQYF.

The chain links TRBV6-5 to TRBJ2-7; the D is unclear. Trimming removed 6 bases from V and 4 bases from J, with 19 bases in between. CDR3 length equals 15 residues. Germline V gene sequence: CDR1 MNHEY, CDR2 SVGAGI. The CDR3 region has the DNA TGTGCCAGCAGCCAAGAGATAAGAGGAGCTTACGAGCAGTACTTC. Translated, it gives CASSQEIRGAYEQYF.

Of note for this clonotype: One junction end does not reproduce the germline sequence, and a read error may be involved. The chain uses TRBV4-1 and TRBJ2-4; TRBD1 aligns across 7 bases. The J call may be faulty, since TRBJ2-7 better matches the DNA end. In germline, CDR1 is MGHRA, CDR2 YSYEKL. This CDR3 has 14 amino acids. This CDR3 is CASSHRTGTYEQYF. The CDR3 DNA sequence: TGTGCCAGCAGCCACAGGACAGGTACCTACGAGCAGTACTTC.

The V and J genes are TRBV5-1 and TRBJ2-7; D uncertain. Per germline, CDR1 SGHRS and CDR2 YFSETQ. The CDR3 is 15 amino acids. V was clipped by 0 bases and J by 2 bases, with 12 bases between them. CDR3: CASSLAVRSTYEQYF. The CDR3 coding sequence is TGCGCCAGCAGCTTGGCCGTGCGATCCACCTACGAGCAGTACTTC.

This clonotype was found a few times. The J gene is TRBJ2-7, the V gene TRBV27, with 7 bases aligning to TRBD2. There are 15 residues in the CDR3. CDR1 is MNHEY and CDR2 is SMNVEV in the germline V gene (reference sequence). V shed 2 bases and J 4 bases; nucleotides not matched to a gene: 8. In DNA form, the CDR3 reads TGTGCCAGCAGTTTAGGGCGGGAGTATATGTACGAGCAGTACTTC. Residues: CASSLGREYMYEQYF.

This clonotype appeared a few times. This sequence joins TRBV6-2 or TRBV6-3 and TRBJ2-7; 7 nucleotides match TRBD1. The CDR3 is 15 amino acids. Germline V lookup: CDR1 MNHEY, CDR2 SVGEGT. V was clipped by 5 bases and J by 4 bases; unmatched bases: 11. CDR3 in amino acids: CASSPPQDRIYEQYF. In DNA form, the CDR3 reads TGTGCCAGCAGTCCCCCTCAGGACAGGATTTACGAGCAGTACTTC.

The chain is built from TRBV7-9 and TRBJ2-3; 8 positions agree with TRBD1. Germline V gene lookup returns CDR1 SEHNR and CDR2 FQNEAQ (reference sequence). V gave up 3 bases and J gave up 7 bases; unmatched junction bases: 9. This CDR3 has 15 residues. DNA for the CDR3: TGTGCCAGCAGCTTCCGGACAGGGACCATCAATACGCAGTATTTT. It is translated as CASSFRTGTINTQYF. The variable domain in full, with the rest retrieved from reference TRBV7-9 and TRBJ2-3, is DTGVSQNPRHKITKRGQNVTFRCDPISEHNRLYWYRQTLGQGPEFLTYFQNEAQLEKSRLLSDRFSAERPKGSFSTLEIQRTEQGDSAMYLCASSFRTGTINTQYFGPGTRLTVL.

The CDR3 region has the DNA TGTGCCAGCAGCAAGGGACTAGCGGGCGACTCTGGGGCCAACGTCCTGACTTTC. This sequence encodes CASSKGLAGDSGANVLTF. This sequence joins TRBV7-2 and TRBJ2-6, with 12 nucleotides matching TRBD2. Looked up from germline, CDR1 is SGHTA and CDR2 is FQGNSA. J was trimmed by 0 bases and V by 5 bases; bases with no gene match: 5. The CDR3 has 18 residues.

The CDR3 DNA reads as TGTGCCACCAGTGGTCCGAGCCACAATGAGCAGTACTTC. It yields the protein CATSGPSHNEQYF. The chain joins TRBV24-1 to TRBJ2-5; D is unclear. The V end was cut by 5 bases, the J end by 11 bases, with 17 bases between. Germline V gene data show CDR1 as KGHDR and CDR2 as SFDVKD. This CDR3 has 13 residues.

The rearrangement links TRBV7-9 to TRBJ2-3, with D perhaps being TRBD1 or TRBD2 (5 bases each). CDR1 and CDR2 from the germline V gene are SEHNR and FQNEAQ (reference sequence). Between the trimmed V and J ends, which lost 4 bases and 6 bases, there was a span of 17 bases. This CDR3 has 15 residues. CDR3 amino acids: CASSSRDAGGDTQYF. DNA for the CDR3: TGTGCCAGCAGCTCCCGGGACGCAGGCGGGGATACGCAGTATTTT. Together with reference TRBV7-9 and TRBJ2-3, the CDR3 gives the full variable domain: DTGVSQNPRHKITKRGQNVTFRCDPISEHNRLYWYRQTLGQGPEFLTYFQNEAQLEKSRLLSDRFSAERPKGSFSTLEIQRTEQGDSAMYLCASSSRDAGGDTQYFGPGTRLTVL.

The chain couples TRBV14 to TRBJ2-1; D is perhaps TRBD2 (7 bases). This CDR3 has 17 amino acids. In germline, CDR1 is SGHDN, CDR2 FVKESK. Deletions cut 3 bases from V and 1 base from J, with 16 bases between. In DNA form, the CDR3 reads TGTGCCAGCAGCCATGGGGGGGGGACACAGTCCTACAATGAGCAGTTCTTC. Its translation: CASSHGGGTQSYNEQFF.

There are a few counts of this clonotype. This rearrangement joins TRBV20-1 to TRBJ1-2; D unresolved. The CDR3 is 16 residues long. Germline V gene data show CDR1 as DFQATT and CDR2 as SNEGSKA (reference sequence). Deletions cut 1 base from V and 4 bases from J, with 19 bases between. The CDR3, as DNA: TGCAGTGCTAGAGGGGTGGTGTTTGGGGTTAGCTATGGCTACACCTTC. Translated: CSARGVVFGVSYGYTF.

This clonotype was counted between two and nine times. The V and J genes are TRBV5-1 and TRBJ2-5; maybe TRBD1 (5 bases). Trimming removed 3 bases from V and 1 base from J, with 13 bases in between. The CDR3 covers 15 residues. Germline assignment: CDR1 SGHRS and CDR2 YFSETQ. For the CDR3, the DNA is TGCGCCAGCAGCTCTGACAGACAGATCCAAGAGACCCAGTACTTC. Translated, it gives CASSSDRQIQETQYF.

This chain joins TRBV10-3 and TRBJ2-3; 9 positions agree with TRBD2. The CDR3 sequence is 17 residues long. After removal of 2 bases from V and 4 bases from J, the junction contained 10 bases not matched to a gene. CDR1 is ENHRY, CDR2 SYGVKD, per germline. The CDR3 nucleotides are TGTGCCATCAGTGAGACCCACGGGACTAGCCTCCCAGATACGCAGTATTTT. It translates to CAISETHGTSLPDTQYF.

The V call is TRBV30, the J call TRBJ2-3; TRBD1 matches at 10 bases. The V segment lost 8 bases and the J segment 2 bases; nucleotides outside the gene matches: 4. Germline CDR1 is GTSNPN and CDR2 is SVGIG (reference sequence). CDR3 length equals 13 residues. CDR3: CAVGQGTTDTQYF. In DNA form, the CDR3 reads TGTGCCGTGGGACAGGGGACCACAGATACGCAGTATTTT.